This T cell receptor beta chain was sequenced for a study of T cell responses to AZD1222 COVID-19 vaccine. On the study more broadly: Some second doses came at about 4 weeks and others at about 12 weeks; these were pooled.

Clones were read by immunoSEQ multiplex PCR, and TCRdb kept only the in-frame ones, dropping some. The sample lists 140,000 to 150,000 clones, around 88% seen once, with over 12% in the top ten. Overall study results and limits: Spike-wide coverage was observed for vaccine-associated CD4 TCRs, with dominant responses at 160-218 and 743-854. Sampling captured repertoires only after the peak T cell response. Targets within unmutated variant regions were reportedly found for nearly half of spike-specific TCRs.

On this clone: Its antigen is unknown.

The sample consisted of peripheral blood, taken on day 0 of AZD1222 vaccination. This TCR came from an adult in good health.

The DNA of the CDR3 is TGTGCCAGCAGCCAAGATCTGTGGGGGGCGCGAGGTACAGATACGCAGTATTTT. This codes for CASSQDLWGARGTDTQYF. The rearrangement joins TRBV3-1 (or the pseudogene TRBV3-2) to TRBJ2-3; either TRBD1 or TRBD2 may supply D (6 bases each). CDR1 LGHDT and CDR2 YNNKEL come from the germline V gene (reference sequence). The CDR3 consists of 18 residues. Between the trimmed V and J ends, which lost 0 bases and 3 bases, there was a span of 19 bases.